The 24 T cell receptor beta chains given below trace back to one sample, sequenced in a study of T cell responses to AZD1222 COVID-19 vaccine. Sequencing used immunoSEQ multiplex PCR; TCRdb keeps in-frame clones, though not all of them. In the table there are approximately 170,000 clones, about 92% of which are singletons. The sequences come from peripheral blood, collected 28 days after the second AZD1222 dose. These receptors all come from an adult who received the AZD1222 COVID-19 vaccine.

The chain has TRBV10-3 and TRBJ2-7, with D possibly called TRBD1 or TRBD2 (5 bases each). The V and J ends lost 5 bases and 1 base respectively, with 12 bases between them. The CDR3 is 14 amino acids. In germline, CDR1 is ENHRY, CDR2 SYGVKD. The CDR3 reads CAISNRDGSYEQYF. The CDR3 nucleotides read TGTGCCATCAGTAACCGGGACGGGTCCTACGAGCAGTACTTC.

The rearrangement joins TRBV7-2 to TRBJ2-7; tentatively, D is TRBD1 or TRBD2 (5 bases each). Trimming pared 2 bases from V and 2 bases from J, leaving 19 bases between. The germline gives CDR1 SGHTA, CDR2 FQGNSA. This CDR3 comprises 17 residues. CDR3 DNA sequence: TGTGCCAGCAGCTTACGGGGCTCGGGCTTACCGACCTACGAGCAGTACTTC. Protein product: CASSLRGSGLPTYEQYF.

This clone has a single count. The V call is TRBV3-1 (or the pseudogene TRBV3-2), the J call TRBJ1-2, with D unclear. CDR3 length: 16 residues. The germline V gene has CDR1 LGHDT and CDR2 YNNKEL (reference sequence). The V end lost 4 bases, the J end lost 0 bases, and 15 bases lay between the germline ends. CDR3 sequence: CASSRTSEGSNYGYTF. CDR3 DNA sequence: TGTGCCAGCAGCCGGACTTCCGAGGGATCTAACTATGGCTACACCTTC.

The gene calls are TRBV9 and TRBJ2-3, with 7 bases aligning to TRBD2. Unmatched junction bases numbered 7, after V lost 4 bases and J lost 2 bases. The CDR3 totals 15 residues. Germline V gene data show CDR1 as SGDLS and CDR2 as YYNGEE. In DNA, the CDR3 is TGTGCCAGCAGCCTACGAGCGGGGCTCACAGATACGCAGTATTTT. Translating it yields CASSLRAGLTDTQYF.

This clone occurred a few times. J is TRBJ2-3 and V is TRBV2; 7 bases match TRBD2. The CDR3 is 15 residues long. Trimming at V came to 5 bases and at J to 1 base, leaving 6 bases not matched to a gene. Germline CDR1 is SNHLY and CDR2 is FYNNEI. The CDR3 coding sequence is TGTGCCAGCAGTCCGGGAGCGGGGCGCACAGATACGCAGTATTTT. It yields the protein CASSPGAGRTDTQYF. The full variable domain, in which reference TRBV2 and TRBJ2-3 provide the parts outside the CDR3, is EPEVTQTPSHQVTQMGQEVILRCVPISNHLYFYWYRQILGQKVEFLVSFYNNEISEKSEIFDDQFSVERPDGSNFTLKIRSTKLEDSAMYFCASSPGAGRTDTQYFGPGTRLTVL.

This chain joins TRBV24-1 and TRBJ2-1; D unclear. Trimming shortened V by 3 bases and J by 8 bases, and 7 bases separated the two germline ends. Germline-derived CDR1 and CDR2 are KGHDR and SFDVKD. The CDR3 is 12 residues long. The DNA of the CDR3 is TGTGCCACCAGTGATGCGACTTATGAGCAGTTCTTC. Translation: CATSDATYEQFF.

This clone was detected only once. The chain recombines TRBV10-3 with TRBJ2-2; 10 bases map to TRBD1. The CDR3 extends over 17 amino acids. The germline gives CDR1 ENHRY, CDR2 SYGVKD. Trimming at V came to 5 bases and at J to 0 bases, leaving 6 bases not matched to a gene. CDR3 nucleotide sequence: TGTGCCATCAGTTCCGGACAGGGGGGGCCGAACACCGGGGAGCTGTTTTTT. Encoded protein: CAISSGQGGPNTGELFF.

The chain has TRBV5-8 and TRBJ1-4, with no clear D. Trimming removed 5 bases from V and 0 bases from J, with 14 bases in between. CDR1 SGHTS and CDR2 YDEGEE come from the germline V gene. The CDR3 has 16 residues. This chain's CDR3 is CASRPQPQTTNEKLFF. For the CDR3, the DNA is TGTGCCAGCAGACCACAGCCTCAGACAACTAATGAAAAACTGTTTTTT.

V usage is TRBV4-1 and J usage is TRBJ2-7; 7 nucleotides match TRBD2. Germline CDR1 reads MGHRA; CDR2 reads YSYEKL. The length of the CDR3 is 14 residues. The V segment lost 3 bases and the J segment 1 base; nucleotides outside the gene matches: 3. CDR3 sequence (DNA): TGCGCCAGCAGCCAGGCAGCGGGGTCCTACGAGCAGTACTTC. Translation gives CASSQAAGSYEQYF.

The chain has TRBV3-1 (or the pseudogene TRBV3-2) and TRBJ2-7, with 11 bases aligning to TRBD2. This CDR3 has 17 residues. Unmatched junction bases numbered 17, after V lost 6 bases and J lost 7 bases. Germline CDR1 and CDR2: LGHDT and YNNKEL (reference sequence). CDR3 coding DNA: TGTGCCAGCAGTCAAAACGGACTTAGCGGGGGGGCAGGGGAGCAGTACTTC. Residues: CASSQNGLSGGAGEQYF.

The chain links TRBV4-1 to TRBJ1-4; 8 nucleotides align to TRBD1. V shed 0 bases, J shed 8 bases, and the junction held 8 bases outside the gene matches. Germline loops: CDR1 MGHRA, CDR2 YSYEKL. The CDR3 has 16 residues. Written as DNA, the CDR3 is TGCGCCAGCAGCCAAGAGACTACCAGGGGGCGCGAAAAACTGTTTTTT. It yields the protein CASSQETTRGREKLFF.

V usage is TRBV6-2 or TRBV6-3 and J usage is TRBJ1-2, with a possible D match to TRBD1 (6 bases). CDR3 length: 17 amino acids. Germline V CDR1 and CDR2: MNHEY, SVGEGT. Between the trimmed V and J ends, which lost 2 bases and 3 bases, there was a span of 19 bases. Here the CDR3 reads CASSYGGHRFGDYGYTF. The CDR3 DNA is TGTGCCAGCAGTTACGGGGGACACCGATTTGGGGACTATGGCTACACCTTC.

The V and J genes are TRBV25-1 and TRBJ1-2; D unclear. The CDR3 runs 13 residues. Germline lookup yields CDR1 MGHDK and CDR2 SYGVNS. The ends were cut back, 3 bases at V and 4 bases at J, with 9 bases in the middle. The CDR3, as DNA: TGTGCCAGCAGTGAGGCCGGAAGCTATGGCTACACCTTC. Encoded protein: CASSEAGSYGYTF.

This chain links TRBV9 with TRBJ1-4; D not resolved. V was shortened by 4 bases and J by 5 bases, with 15 bases between the two germline ends. The CDR3 totals 15 residues. Germline values: CDR1 SGDLS, CDR2 YYNGEE. The CDR3 protein is CASSPSGRLNEKLFF. CDR3 nucleotide sequence: TGTGCCAGCAGCCCCTCGGGCAGGTTAAATGAAAAACTGTTTTTT.

This clone has only one observation. This chain connects TRBV7-9 to TRBJ2-2; no clear D. This CDR3 has 17 residues. V was pared by 5 bases and J by 0 bases, with 16 bases between. Germline assignment: CDR1 SEHNR and CDR2 FQNEAQ (reference sequence). The DNA for the CDR3 is TGTGCCAGCAGCCCCCGGAAGGTTACCCCGAACACCGGGGAGCTGTTTTTT. It specifies CASSPRKVTPNTGELFF.

This clone was recorded once. The chain recombines TRBV6-5 with TRBJ1-1; D unresolved. Germline V gene data show CDR1 as MNHEY and CDR2 as SVGAGI. The CDR3 covers 13 residues. With 6 bases removed from V and 5 bases from J, the gap between germline ends came to 13 bases. The CDR3 spells CASRYMRGTEAFF. The CDR3 DNA follows: TGTGCCAGCAGATACATGAGAGGGACTGAAGCTTTCTTT.

The chain joins TRBV2 to TRBJ1-1; no clear D. Trimming took off 2 bases at V and 0 bases at J, with 7 bases between the two ends. The V gene's germline CDR1 is SNHLY and CDR2 FYNNEI. The length of the CDR3 is 14 residues. The CDR3 DNA reads as TGTGCCAGCAGTGAAAGGGCTATGAACACTGAAGCTTTCTTT. It specifies CASSERAMNTEAFF.

This chain connects TRBV6-5 to TRBJ1-1, with TRBD1 as a possible D gene (6 bases). Germline V gene lookup returns CDR1 MNHEY and CDR2 SVGAGI. The ends were cut back, 4 bases at V and 4 bases at J, with 13 bases in the middle. There are 14 residues in the CDR3. CDR3 region: CASSLQGTGTEAFF. The CDR3, as DNA: TGTGCCAGCAGTTTACAGGGTACCGGCACTGAAGCTTTCTTT.

The chain uses TRBV2 and TRBJ1-4; TRBD1 agrees at 8 bases. Germline CDR1 is SNHLY and CDR2 is FYNNEI. There are 11 residues in the CDR3. V lost 9 bases and J lost 14; bases outside the gene matches: 8. CDR3 in DNA: TGTGCCAGTGGAAGGACAGGGCCCCTGTTTTTT. The encoded protein is CASGRTGPLFF. The variable domain in full, with the rest retrieved from reference TRBV2 and TRBJ1-4, is EPEVTQTPSHQVTQMGQEVILRCVPISNHLYFYWYRQILGQKVEFLVSFYNNEISEKSEIFDDQFSVERPDGSNFTLKIRSTKLEDSAMYFCASGRTGPLFFGSGTQLSVL.

The V and J genes are TRBV7-9 and TRBJ2-3; D gene unclear. Germline V CDR1 and CDR2: SEHNR, FQNEAQ (reference sequence). The CDR3 spans 15 residues. V was pared by 8 bases and J by 0 bases, with 15 bases between. Written as DNA, the CDR3 is TGTGCCAGCCCCCCTACCGGAACTAGCACAGATACGCAGTATTTT. Encoded protein: CASPPTGTSTDTQYF.

The chain uses TRBV6-1 and TRBJ2-7; the match to TRBD2 covers 11 bases. Germline CDR1 and CDR2: MNHNS and SASEGT. The CDR3 contains 16 residues. V dropped 4 bases and J dropped 6; count of bases not matched to a gene: 11. The CDR3 sequence is CASSGGIAGGFFEQYF. The DNA of the CDR3 is TGTGCCAGCAGTGGAGGGATAGCGGGGGGGTTCTTCGAGCAGTACTTC.

The gene calls are TRBV4-1 and TRBJ1-1, with D maybe TRBD1 (5 bases). V lost 8 bases to trimming and J lost 4 bases, with 17 bases between them. The germline V gene encodes CDR1 MGHRA and CDR2 YSYEKL. This CDR3 has 14 residues. The CDR3 nucleotides are TGCGCCAGCCGTAACCGGGGGTCAGGCACTGAAGCTTTCTTT. It yields the protein CASRNRGSGTEAFF.

The V call is TRBV27, the J call TRBJ1-2, with D unclear. The ends were cut back, 3 bases at V and 3 bases at J, with 14 bases in the middle. Germline assignment: CDR1 MNHEY and CDR2 SMNVEV (reference sequence). CDR3 length: 15 amino acids. This chain's CDR3 is CASSFSPGHYYGYTF. The CDR3 DNA sequence: TGTGCCAGCAGTTTCTCCCCGGGCCACTACTATGGCTACACCTTC.

The gene calls are TRBV6-1 and TRBJ1-1, with 8 bases aligning to TRBD1. The V gene's germline CDR1 is MNHNS and CDR2 SASEGT. The CDR3 is 15 residues long. The V gene end was trimmed by 1 base and the J gene end by 0 bases; junction bases not matched to a gene: 1. DNA for the CDR3: TGTGCCAGCAGTGAAGGACAGGGGATGAACACTGAAGCTTTCTTT. Its protein is CASSEGQGMNTEAFF.